This record covers a single TCR beta chain. The sample originates from a study of blood T cell repertoires in COVID-19. Study information: T cells, B-cell-depleted T cells, or PBMCs supplied cDNA or gDNA.

TCRdb's table, derived via immunoSEQ multiplex PCR, lists solely in-frame clones and lacks some. Here the sample spans tens of thousands of clones, over 80% being singletons. The sequenced sample consisted of peripheral blood. The sequence derives from a man of 80 years or more with active or convalescent COVID-19.

The CDR3, as DNA: TGCGCCAGCAGATTAACAGGGGGAAGGGACTATGGCTACACCTTC. It specifies CASRLTGGRDYGYTF. The genes are TRBV4-1 and TRBJ1-2; 8 bases match TRBD1. The germline V gene encodes CDR1 MGHRA and CDR2 YSYEKL. Unmatched junction bases numbered 9, after V lost 6 bases and J lost 3 bases. This CDR3 contains 15 residues.